This is a list of T cell receptor beta chains from one sample in a study of OX40 agonist ivuxolimab in advanced cancers. Some clones are missing from TCRdb's copy, which holds only in-frame ones; the method was immunoSEQ multiplex PCR. The sample contains 65,000 to 80,000 clones, about nine tenths of which appear only once. Material: CD4+ or CD8+ T cells sorted from blood, obtained in a trial of the OX40 agonist ivuxolimab. These TCRs come from an adult with an advanced solid tumor such as melanoma, head and neck, liver or kidney cancer. Both conserved end residues are part of each CDR3. A D gene is named only where the DNA matches it firmly. Size values are once, few and many counts, or a class for expanded clones, and some rows have none.

v_call,d_call,clone_size,cdr3_aa
TRBV4-1,.,.,CASSQPLGNGEQYF
TRBV4-3,TRBD1,.,CASSQDRQGAGQPQHF
TRBV10-3,.,once,CAISDNRDILYEQYF
TRBV19,TRBD1,.,CASRGQGAGHEQYF
TRBV18,.,.,CASSPTAGGEKLFF
TRBV4-3,TRBD2,.,CASSQDEGGGLATDTQYF
TRBV7-8,TRBD1,.,CASGQGQGAGEQYF
TRBV7-9,TRBD2,.,CASSLTLAGVGETQYF
TRBV5-4,TRBD2,once,CASSLAGGPGTQYF
TRBV5-1,.,.,CASSLVGDYGYTF
TRBV7-6,TRBD1,.,CASSWTGEAGNTIYF
TRBV5-4,TRBD2,.,CASRLTSGSLFGANVLTF
TRBV7-3,.,.,CASSPGRNNEQFF
TRBV5-3,TRBD1,once,CARSLASRDRELGGQPQHF
TRBV5-1,TRBD2,.,CASSPSTSGRGTGELFF
TRBV14,.,.,CASSRHRGLRTEAFF
TRBV7-9,.,.,CASSLDAGNTIYF
TRBV7-8,TRBD1,.,CASSPRLAGGVEKLFF
TRBV7-2,.,.,CASSLDWGFSGNTIYF
TRBV11-3,.,.,CASSRRSKQGAQETQYF
TRBV11-3,.,.,CASSLGTVPDYEQYF
TRBV7-2,.,.,CASSLRDMGNQPQHF
TRBV29-1,.,.,CSVALTDTQYF
TRBV28,TRBD1,.,CASSRGQFSYEQYF
TRBV4-2,.,.,CASSLRTAPGAYEQYF
TRBV5-4,TRBD1,.,CASSFLTGASHEQYF
TRBV4-1,.,.,CASSQGDPLQETQYF
TRBV6-5,.,.,CASSRGLVAGNTIYF
TRBV21-1,.,.,CASSKEEECCNQPQHF
TRBV5-1,TRBD1,.,CASSLADRGSRGGYTF
TRBV5-8,TRBD1,.,CASSPLGVQGSDQPQHF
TRBV19,TRBD2,.,CASNSLGGQETQYF
TRBV19,TRBD1,.,CASSYDREGNEQFF
TRBV7-7,.,.,CASSADRSSLEQYF
TRBV7-9,TRBD1,.,CASSVRDRPGYGYTF
TRBV6-6,.,.,CASSPTRGAGQPQHF
TRBV5-1,.,.,CASSLAGSNYEQYF
TRBV15,TRBD2,once,CATSSLRTSGDYEQYF
TRBV6-1,.,.,CASRGLFSGYTF